The 5 T cell receptor beta chains below were found in one sample sequenced in a study of blood T cells in healthy people across ages. Combining a sample-barcoded 5' primer with a J-beta primer mix, a second PCR ran for roughly 7 to 12 cycles. TCRdb redid the calling of the 5' RACE reads with MiXCR, one entry per CDR3 protein. The sample contains just under 550,000 distinct CDR3 sequences, about 25% of which appear only once. Separately, the same data were catalogued under a study of T cells of mothers and their children.

The sample consisted of blood. All receptors derive from a boy younger than 18 in good health.

This clonotype was seen a few times. The J gene is TRBJ2-5, the V gene TRBV7-3; D is unclear. This CDR3 has 19 residues. CDR1 SGHTA and CDR2 FQGTGA come from the germline V gene. V was trimmed by 2 bases and J by 5 bases, leaving 27 bases between them. The CDR3 protein is CASSLFSEVPFGVRETQYF. CDR3 DNA sequence: TGTGCCAGCAGCTTATTCTCAGAGGTCCCTTTCGGTGTGCGGGAGACCCAGTACTTC.

This clonotype has just a few counts. V is TRBV7-9 and J is TRBJ1-4, with 8 bases lining up with TRBD1. V shed 4 bases, J shed 5 bases, and the junction held 6 bases outside the gene matches. The CDR3 is 15 residues long. CDR1 is SEHNR, CDR2 FQNEAQ, per germline (reference sequence). The CDR3 spells CASSSGDRFNEKLFF. As DNA, the CDR3 is TGTGCCAGCAGCTCGGGGGACAGGTTCAATGAAAAACTGTTTTTT.

The chain uses TRBV7-9 and TRBJ2-5; D remains unclear. V shed 4 bases and J shed 1 base, with 4 bases lying between them. The germline CDR1 and CDR2 sequences are SEHNR and FQNEAQ (reference sequence). There are 12 residues in the CDR3. The CDR3 DNA reads TGTGCCAGCAGCTCAATCCAAGAGACCCAGTACTTC. Translating gives CASSSIQETQYF. Variable domain in full (rest from reference TRBV7-9 and TRBJ2-5): DTGVSQNPRHKITKRGQNVTFRCDPISEHNRLYWYRQTLGQGPEFLTYFQNEAQLEKSRLLSDRFSAERPKGSFSTLEIQRTEQGDSAMYLCASSSIQETQYFGPGTRLLVL.

This clonotype was seen a few times. V and J are TRBV21-1 and TRBJ1-2; the DNA was not compared with TRBD1, the D call given in the table. TRBV21-1 is given as a pseudogene. The CDR3 has 15 residues. The DNA for the CDR3 is TGTGCCAGCAGCAATACCGGGACAGCAAACTATGGCTACACCTTC. It codes for CASSNTGTANYGYTF.

J is TRBJ2-3 and V is TRBV20-1, with 10 nucleotides matching TRBD2. The V gene's germline CDR1 is DFQATT and CDR2 SNEGSKA (reference sequence). The CDR3 contains 14 residues. V shed 6 bases and J 4 bases; nucleotides not matched to a gene: 7. The CDR3 DNA reads as TGCAGTGCGCCCATAGCGGGGGGCGCAGATACGCAGTATTTT. Protein: CSAPIAGGADTQYF.